A selection of T cell receptor beta chains follows, all from one sample in a study of T cells in Graves' hyperthyroidism and ophthalmopathy. TCRdb used MiXCR to reprocess the multiplex PCR reads, holding one entry per CDR3 protein. In the table there are around 610,000 distinct CDR3 sequences, roughly 15% of which are singletons. The specimen was blood. All receptors derive from a woman between 35 and 50 years old with Graves' ophthalmopathy. Both conserved end residues are trimmed from each CDR3. A clone size is listed for some rows: how often the clone was seen (once, few, many), or a class if it is expanded.

v_call: TRBV20-1
clone_size: many
j_call: TRBJ2-4
cdr3_aa: SATGAGGTGNIQY

v_call: TRBV9
clone_size: -
j_call: TRBJ1-2
cdr3_aa: ASSVAYSRNYGYT

v_call: TRBV6-5
clone_size: many
j_call: TRBJ2-2
cdr3_aa: ASSYQLAVNTGELF

v_call: TRBV5-1
clone_size: -
j_call: TRBJ1-1
cdr3_aa: ASSLGQALPLEAF

v_call: TRBV24-1
clone_size: many
j_call: TRBJ2-1
cdr3_aa: ATSDPLSGRSV

v_call: TRBV28
clone_size: many
j_call: TRBJ2-7
cdr3_aa: AGSTPFQGPMSYEQY

v_call: TRBV20-1
clone_size: many
j_call: TRBJ2-7
cdr3_aa: SARAATYEQY

v_call: TRBV6-1
clone_size: few
j_call: TRBJ1-1
cdr3_aa: ASSPRPRDLNTEAF

v_call: TRBV11-3
clone_size: many
j_call: TRBJ1-2
cdr3_aa: ASSLGQNPNYGYT

v_call: TRBV25-1
clone_size: many
j_call: TRBJ2-6
cdr3_aa: ASSLPHTESGANVLT

v_call: TRBV28
clone_size: many
j_call: TRBJ1-5
cdr3_aa: ASSLTGFNQPQH

v_call: TRBV4-1
clone_size: many
j_call: TRBJ2-5
cdr3_aa: ASSQVLAGVETQY

v_call: TRBV12-3/TRBV12-4
clone_size: -
j_call: TRBJ2-7
cdr3_aa: ASSITGTSGSRY

v_call: TRBV24-1
clone_size: -
j_call: TRBJ1-2
cdr3_aa: ATSDARPGEHTYGYT

v_call: TRBV7-3
clone_size: -
j_call: TRBJ2-5
cdr3_aa: ASSSVEGETQY

v_call: TRBV15
clone_size: many
j_call: TRBJ2-5
cdr3_aa: ATSSWPSRTATQETQY

v_call: TRBV11-1
clone_size: many
j_call: TRBJ2-7
cdr3_aa: ASSLGFGTGIYEQY

v_call: TRBV28
clone_size: -
j_call: TRBJ2-2
cdr3_aa: ASSSRTSGGTGELF

v_call: TRBV6-5
clone_size: many
j_call: TRBJ2-7
cdr3_aa: ASSYGGSYEQY

v_call: TRBV10-3
clone_size: many
j_call: TRBJ2-2
cdr3_aa: AISDWNTGELF

v_call: TRBV20-1
clone_size: -
j_call: TRBJ1-5
cdr3_aa: SAETGTGEMFSNQPQH

v_call: TRBV19
clone_size: many
j_call: TRBJ1-1
cdr3_aa: ASSIPDRGTEAF

v_call: TRBV27
clone_size: many
j_call: TRBJ2-7
cdr3_aa: ASSLLAGADYEQY

v_call: TRBV9
clone_size: -
j_call: TRBJ1-1
cdr3_aa: ASSVGTGRSGTEAF

v_call: TRBV20-1
clone_size: many
j_call: TRBJ1-1
cdr3_aa: SARNPTGDTEAF

v_call: TRBV30
clone_size: -
j_call: TRBJ2-3
cdr3_aa: AWTSGISTDTQY

v_call: TRBV28
clone_size: many
j_call: TRBJ1-1
cdr3_aa: ASTPRRQGSPEAF

v_call: TRBV24-1
clone_size: many
j_call: TRBJ2-2
cdr3_aa: ATSDSDGEFRTGELF